This is a list of T cell receptor beta chains from one sample in a study of cytomegalovirus exposure and HLA in healthy donors. Profiled with immunoSEQ multiplex PCR; TCRdb holds only in-frame clones, not every one. The sample contains some 200,000 clones, 82% of which appear only once. Sequenced sample: PBMCs. The receptors come from a woman between 50 and 59 years old in good health and CMV-seropositive. CDR3s leave out the opening cysteine and the closing phenylalanine or tryptophan. Each record gives: D gene, J gene, V gene, clone size, CDR3 protein. The D gene is left open where the match is weak. Rows may omit the clone size; those that give it use once, few, many or a size class.

d_gene: NA; j_gene: TRBJ1-1; v_gene: TRBV6-1; abundance: NA; CDR3aa: ASSALLGGGNTEAF
d_gene: TRBD2; j_gene: TRBJ2-6; v_gene: TRBV7-2; abundance: NA; CDR3aa: ASSLASGIPFGANVLT
d_gene: NA; j_gene: TRBJ2-1; v_gene: TRBV11-2; abundance: NA; CDR3aa: ASSLVHSGSYNEQF
d_gene: TRBD1; j_gene: TRBJ1-2; v_gene: TRBV4-2; abundance: NA; CDR3aa: ASSQGDSGGYT
d_gene: NA; j_gene: TRBJ1-4; v_gene: TRBV11-2; abundance: few; CDR3aa: ASRPGRANEKLF
d_gene: TRBD2; j_gene: TRBJ2-7; v_gene: TRBV7-9; abundance: NA; CDR3aa: SSSPARTSGSGEQY
d_gene: TRBD1; j_gene: TRBJ2-7; v_gene: TRBV13; abundance: few; CDR3aa: ASSLEGLGQATYEQY
d_gene: TRBD1; j_gene: TRBJ2-7; v_gene: TRBV5-1; abundance: NA; CDR3aa: ASSQETGGRSYEQY
d_gene: NA; j_gene: TRBJ1-1; v_gene: TRBV5-4; abundance: few; CDR3aa: ASSPPTDQTEAF
d_gene: NA; j_gene: TRBJ1-3; v_gene: TRBV12-5; abundance: few; CDR3aa: ASGSGRGSGNTIY
d_gene: TRBD1; j_gene: TRBJ1-3; v_gene: TRBV7-9; abundance: NA; CDR3aa: SSSAGTGDTIY
d_gene: TRBD2; j_gene: TRBJ2-2; v_gene: TRBV9; abundance: few; CDR3aa: ASSVGLAPNTGELF
d_gene: NA; j_gene: TRBJ2-7; v_gene: TRBV28; abundance: NA; CDR3aa: ASIGREAYEQY
d_gene: NA; j_gene: TRBJ1-6; v_gene: TRBV2; abundance: few; CDR3aa: AIQTVYNSPLH
d_gene: NA; j_gene: TRBJ1-3; v_gene: TRBV2; abundance: few; CDR3aa: ASTDTGLPGDGNTIY
d_gene: TRBD2; j_gene: TRBJ2-7; v_gene: TRBV28; abundance: few; CDR3aa: ASSPGLAVSYEQY
d_gene: NA; j_gene: TRBJ2-5; v_gene: TRBV23-1; abundance: NA; CDR3aa: ASSHGACRETQY
d_gene: NA; j_gene: TRBJ2-5; v_gene: TRBV18; abundance: NA; CDR3aa: ASSPPVSRKETQY
d_gene: NA; j_gene: TRBJ1-1; v_gene: TRBV7-8; abundance: NA; CDR3aa: ASSLARTAHEAF
d_gene: NA; j_gene: TRBJ2-1; v_gene: TRBV11-2; abundance: NA; CDR3aa: ASSSRLRPNEQF
d_gene: TRBD1; j_gene: TRBJ1-2; v_gene: TRBV15; abundance: NA; CDR3aa: ATSTRTGAYGYT
d_gene: TRBD1; j_gene: TRBJ2-6; v_gene: TRBV25-1; abundance: few; CDR3aa: ASSEDRVTSGANVLT
d_gene: TRBD1; j_gene: TRBJ2-7; v_gene: TRBV19; abundance: NA; CDR3aa: ASSIDLSRDRAYEQY
d_gene: NA; j_gene: TRBJ2-5; v_gene: TRBV5-8; abundance: NA; CDR3aa: ASSLGQSQETQY
d_gene: NA; j_gene: TRBJ1-5; v_gene: TRBV2; abundance: NA; CDR3aa: ASTPEGPGGNQPQH
d_gene: TRBD2; j_gene: TRBJ2-2; v_gene: TRBV7-2; abundance: NA; CDR3aa: ASSPLGGIPGELF
d_gene: TRBD1; j_gene: TRBJ1-1; v_gene: TRBV29-1; abundance: once; CDR3aa: SASGQANTEAF
d_gene: NA; j_gene: TRBJ2-1; v_gene: TRBV6-4; abundance: once; CDR3aa: ASSDGGTYNEQF
d_gene: TRBD2; j_gene: TRBJ2-3; v_gene: TRBV11-2; abundance: NA; CDR3aa: ASSFSGGDTQY
d_gene: TRBD1; j_gene: TRBJ1-2; v_gene: TRBV5-1; abundance: few; CDR3aa: ASSLVGTGGGYT
d_gene: NA; j_gene: TRBJ2-6; v_gene: TRBV28; abundance: once; CDR3aa: ASNSYSGANVLT
d_gene: TRBD2; j_gene: TRBJ2-7; v_gene: TRBV28; abundance: NA; CDR3aa: ASSLWASGASYEQY
d_gene: NA; j_gene: TRBJ1-2; v_gene: TRBV28; abundance: NA; CDR3aa: ASRPTAPYGYT
d_gene: NA; j_gene: TRBJ1-1; v_gene: TRBV5-1; abundance: NA; CDR3aa: ASSAGLLNTEAF
d_gene: NA; j_gene: TRBJ2-3; v_gene: TRBV7-9; abundance: NA; CDR3aa: ASSLSGSQGDTQY
d_gene: TRBD1; j_gene: TRBJ1-2; v_gene: TRBV7-9; abundance: NA; CDR3aa: ASSLAGTGGAEDYGYT
d_gene: NA; j_gene: TRBJ2-1; v_gene: TRBV11-2; abundance: NA; CDR3aa: ASSSGRDEQF
d_gene: TRBD1; j_gene: TRBJ2-1; v_gene: TRBV5-1; abundance: NA; CDR3aa: ASSWTGDGNEQF
d_gene: TRBD2; j_gene: TRBJ2-1; v_gene: TRBV6-5; abundance: NA; CDR3aa: ASSSFRGGLSNEQF
d_gene: TRBD1; j_gene: TRBJ1-5; v_gene: TRBV25-1; abundance: NA; CDR3aa: ASSEGQGSNQPQH
d_gene: TRBD2; j_gene: TRBJ2-5; v_gene: TRBV7-7; abundance: NA; CDR3aa: ASSFTSGGIETQY
d_gene: TRBD2; j_gene: TRBJ2-1; v_gene: TRBV7-9; abundance: few; CDR3aa: SSSGLAGSSYNEQF
d_gene: TRBD1; j_gene: TRBJ1-1; v_gene: TRBV5-1; abundance: once; CDR3aa: ASSLGRDRVNTEAF
d_gene: TRBD1; j_gene: TRBJ2-7; v_gene: TRBV7-2; abundance: NA; CDR3aa: ASSGQVSSYEQY
d_gene: NA; j_gene: TRBJ1-1; v_gene: TRBV29-1; abundance: few; CDR3aa: SVSAGRTTEAF
d_gene: NA; j_gene: TRBJ1-1; v_gene: TRBV27; abundance: few; CDR3aa: ASSLQGQNTEAF
d_gene: TRBD1; j_gene: TRBJ2-2; v_gene: TRBV6-1; abundance: NA; CDR3aa: ASSGTGGTGELF
d_gene: TRBD1; j_gene: TRBJ1-5; v_gene: TRBV5-8; abundance: NA; CDR3aa: ASSWDRGNQPQH
d_gene: TRBD1; j_gene: TRBJ1-1; v_gene: TRBV29-1; abundance: NA; CDR3aa: SVGQGGTEAF
d_gene: TRBD2; j_gene: TRBJ2-1; v_gene: TRBV7-2; abundance: NA; CDR3aa: ASSLEVGLAGAIYNEQF